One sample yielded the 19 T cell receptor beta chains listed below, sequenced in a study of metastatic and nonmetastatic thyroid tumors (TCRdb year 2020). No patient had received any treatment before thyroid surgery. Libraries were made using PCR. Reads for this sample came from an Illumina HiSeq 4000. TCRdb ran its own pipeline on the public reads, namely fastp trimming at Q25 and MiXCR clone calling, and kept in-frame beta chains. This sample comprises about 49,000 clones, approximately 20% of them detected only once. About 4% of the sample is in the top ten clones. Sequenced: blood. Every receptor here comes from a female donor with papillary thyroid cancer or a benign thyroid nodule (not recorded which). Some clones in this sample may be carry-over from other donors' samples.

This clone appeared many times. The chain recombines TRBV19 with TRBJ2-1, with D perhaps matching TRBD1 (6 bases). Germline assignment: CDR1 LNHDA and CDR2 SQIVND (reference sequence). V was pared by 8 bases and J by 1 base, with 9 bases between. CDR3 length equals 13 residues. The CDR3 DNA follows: TGTGCCAGTTCACAGGGTTCCTACAATGAGCAGTTCTTC. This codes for CASSQGSYNEQFF.

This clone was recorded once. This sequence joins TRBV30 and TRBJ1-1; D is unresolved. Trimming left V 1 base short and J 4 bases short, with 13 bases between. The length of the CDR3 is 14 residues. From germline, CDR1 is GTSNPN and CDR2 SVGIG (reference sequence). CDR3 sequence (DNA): TGTGCCTGGAGTGAGTGTTCTCAGTCCACTGAAGCTTTCTTT. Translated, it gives CAWSECSQSTEAFF.

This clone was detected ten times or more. The CDR3: CASRTGGNPNEKLFF. The CDR3 DNA reads TGTGCCAGCAGGACCGGGGGGAACCCTAATGAAAAACTGTTTTTT. V gene TRBV28 combines with J gene TRBJ1-4; tentatively, D is TRBD1 (5 bases). Trimming took off 6 bases at V and 3 bases at J, with 14 bases between the two ends. This CDR3 has 15 residues. CDR1 is MDHEN and CDR2 is SYDVKM in the germline V gene. Full variable domain (outside the CDR3, taken from reference TRBV28 and TRBJ1-4): DVKVTQSSRYLVKRTGEKVFLECVQDMDHENMFWYRQDPGLGLRLIYFSYDVKMKEKGDIPEGYSVSREKKERFSLILESASTNQTSMYLCASRTGGNPNEKLFFGSGTQLSVL.

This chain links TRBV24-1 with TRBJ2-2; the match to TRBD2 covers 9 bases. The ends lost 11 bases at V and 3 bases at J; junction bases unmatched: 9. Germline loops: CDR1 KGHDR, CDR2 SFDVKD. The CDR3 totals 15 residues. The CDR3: CASRRAGGDTGELFF. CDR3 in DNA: TGTGCCAGCAGGAGAGCGGGAGGTGACACCGGGGAGCTGTTTTTT.

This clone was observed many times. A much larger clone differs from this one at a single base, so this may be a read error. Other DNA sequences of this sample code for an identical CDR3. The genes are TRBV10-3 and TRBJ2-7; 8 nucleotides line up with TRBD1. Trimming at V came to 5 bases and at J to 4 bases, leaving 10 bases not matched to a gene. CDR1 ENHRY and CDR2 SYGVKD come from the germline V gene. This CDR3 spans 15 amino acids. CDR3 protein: CAISPSRGLSYEQYF. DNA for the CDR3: TGTGCCATCAGTCCCAGCAGGGGGCTCTCTTACGAGCAGTACTTC.

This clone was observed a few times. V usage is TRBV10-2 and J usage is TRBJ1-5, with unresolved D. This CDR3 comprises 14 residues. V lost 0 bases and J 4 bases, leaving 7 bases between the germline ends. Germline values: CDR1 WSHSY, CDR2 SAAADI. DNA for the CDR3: TGCGCCAGCAGTGAGTCGGTAGGTAATCAGCCCCAGCATTTT. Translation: CASSESVGNQPQHF.

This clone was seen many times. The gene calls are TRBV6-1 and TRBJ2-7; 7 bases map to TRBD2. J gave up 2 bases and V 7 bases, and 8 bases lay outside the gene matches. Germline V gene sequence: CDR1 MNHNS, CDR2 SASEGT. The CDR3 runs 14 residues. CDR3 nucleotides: TGTGCCAGCACCCCAAGCGGGAAGCCCTACGAGCAGTACTTC. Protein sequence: CASTPSGKPYEQYF.

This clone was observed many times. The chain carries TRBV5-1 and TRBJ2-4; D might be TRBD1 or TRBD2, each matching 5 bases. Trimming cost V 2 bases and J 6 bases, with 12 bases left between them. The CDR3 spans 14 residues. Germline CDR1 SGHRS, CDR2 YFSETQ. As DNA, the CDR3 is TGCGCCAGCAGCTTACAGGTTGGGGGAAACATTCAGTACTTC. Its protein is CASSLQVGGNIQYF.

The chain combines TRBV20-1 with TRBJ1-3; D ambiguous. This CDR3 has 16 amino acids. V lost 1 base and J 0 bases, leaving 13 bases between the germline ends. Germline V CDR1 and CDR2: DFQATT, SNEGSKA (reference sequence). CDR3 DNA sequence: TGCAGTGCTAGAGCTCTTAACTTCCGCTCTGGAAACACCATATATTTT. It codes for CSARALNFRSGNTIYF.

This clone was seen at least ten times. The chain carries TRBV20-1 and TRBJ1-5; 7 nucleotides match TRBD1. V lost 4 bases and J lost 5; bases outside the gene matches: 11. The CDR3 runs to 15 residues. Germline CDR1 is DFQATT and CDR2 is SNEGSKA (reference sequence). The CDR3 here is CSATDPGQQHQPQHF. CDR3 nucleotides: TGCAGTGCTACCGACCCGGGACAGCAACATCAGCCCCAGCATTTT.

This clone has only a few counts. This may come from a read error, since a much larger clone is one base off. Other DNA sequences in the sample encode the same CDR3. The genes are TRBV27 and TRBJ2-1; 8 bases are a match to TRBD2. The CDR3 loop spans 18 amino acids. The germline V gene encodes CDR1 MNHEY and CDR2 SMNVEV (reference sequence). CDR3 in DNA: TGCGCCAGCAGTTCGATGGTGGTAGCGGGATCCAGGTGGAATGAGCAGTTCTTC. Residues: CASSSMVVAGSRWNEQFF.

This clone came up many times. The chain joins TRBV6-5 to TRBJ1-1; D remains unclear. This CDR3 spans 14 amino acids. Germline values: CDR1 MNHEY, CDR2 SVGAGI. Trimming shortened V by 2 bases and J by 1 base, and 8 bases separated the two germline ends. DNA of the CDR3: TGTGCCAGCAGTTACCCATCACGGAACACTGAAGCTTTCTTT. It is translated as CASSYPSRNTEAFF.

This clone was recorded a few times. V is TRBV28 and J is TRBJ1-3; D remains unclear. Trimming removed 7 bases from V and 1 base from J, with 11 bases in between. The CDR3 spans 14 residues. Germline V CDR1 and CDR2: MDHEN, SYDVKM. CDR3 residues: CASIFGGSGNTIYF. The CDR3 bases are TGTGCCAGCATCTTTGGTGGGTCTGGAAACACCATATATTTT.

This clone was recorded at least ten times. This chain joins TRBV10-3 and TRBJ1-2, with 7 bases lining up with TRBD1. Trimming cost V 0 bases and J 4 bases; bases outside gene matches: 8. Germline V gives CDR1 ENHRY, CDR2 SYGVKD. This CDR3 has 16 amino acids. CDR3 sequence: CAISESLGQLGYGYTF. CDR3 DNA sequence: TGTGCCATCAGTGAGTCTTTGGGACAGCTAGGCTATGGCTACACCTTC.

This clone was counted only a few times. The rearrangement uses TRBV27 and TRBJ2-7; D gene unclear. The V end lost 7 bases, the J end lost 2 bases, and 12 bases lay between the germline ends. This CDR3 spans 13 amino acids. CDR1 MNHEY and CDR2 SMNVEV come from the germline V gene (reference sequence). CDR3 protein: CASKRLGTYEQYF. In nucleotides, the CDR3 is TGTGCCAGCAAAAGGCTGGGTACCTACGAGCAGTACTTC.

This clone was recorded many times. The CDR3 loop reads CASSLGAGNEQFF. The DNA for the CDR3 is TGCGCCAGCAGCTTGGGGGCCGGGAATGAGCAGTTCTTC. The chain is built from TRBV5-1 and TRBJ2-1; D gene uncertain. This CDR3 has 13 residues. From germline, CDR1 is SGHRS and CDR2 YFSETQ. V lost 0 bases and J lost 7, with 8 bases in between.

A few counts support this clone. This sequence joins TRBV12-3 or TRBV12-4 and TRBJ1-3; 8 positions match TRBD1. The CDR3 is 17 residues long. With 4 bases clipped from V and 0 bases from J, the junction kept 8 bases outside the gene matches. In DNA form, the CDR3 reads TGTGCCAGCAGTTCCCCCGGACAGGGCAACTCTGGAAACACCATATATTTT. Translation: CASSSPGQGNSGNTIYF.

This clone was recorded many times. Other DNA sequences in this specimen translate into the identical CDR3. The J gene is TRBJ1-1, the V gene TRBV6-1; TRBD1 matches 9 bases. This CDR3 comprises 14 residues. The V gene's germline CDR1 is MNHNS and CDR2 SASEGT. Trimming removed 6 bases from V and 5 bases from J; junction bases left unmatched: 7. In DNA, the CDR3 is TGTGCCAGCAGGCCTTTGACAGGGGGAACTGAAGCTTTCTTT. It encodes CASRPLTGGTEAFF.

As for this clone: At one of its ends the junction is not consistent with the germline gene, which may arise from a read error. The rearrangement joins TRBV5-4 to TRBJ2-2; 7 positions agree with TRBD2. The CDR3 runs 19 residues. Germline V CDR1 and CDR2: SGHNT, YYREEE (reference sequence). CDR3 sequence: CASSLGGVGRNWLAGGLFF. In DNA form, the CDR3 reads TGTGCCAGCAGCCTTGGAGGGGTCGGGAGGAATTGGTTGGCCGGGGGGCTGTTTTTT.